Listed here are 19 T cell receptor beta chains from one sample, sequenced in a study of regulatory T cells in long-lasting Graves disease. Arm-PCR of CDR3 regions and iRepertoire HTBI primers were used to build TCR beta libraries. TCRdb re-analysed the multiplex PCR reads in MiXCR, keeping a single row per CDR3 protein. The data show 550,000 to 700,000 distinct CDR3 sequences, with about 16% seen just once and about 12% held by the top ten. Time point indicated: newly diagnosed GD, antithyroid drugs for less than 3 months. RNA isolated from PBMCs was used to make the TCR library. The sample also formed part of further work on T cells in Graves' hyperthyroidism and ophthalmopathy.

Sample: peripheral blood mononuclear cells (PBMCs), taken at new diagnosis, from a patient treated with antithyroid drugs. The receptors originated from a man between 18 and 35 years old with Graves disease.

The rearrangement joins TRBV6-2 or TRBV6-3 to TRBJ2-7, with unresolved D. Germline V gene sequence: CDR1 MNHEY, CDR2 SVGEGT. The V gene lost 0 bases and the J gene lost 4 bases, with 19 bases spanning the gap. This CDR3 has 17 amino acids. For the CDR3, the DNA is TGTGCCAGCAGTTACTCGGGCAGAGCTTCTATACCTTACGAGCAGTACTTC. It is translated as CASSYSGRASIPYEQYF.

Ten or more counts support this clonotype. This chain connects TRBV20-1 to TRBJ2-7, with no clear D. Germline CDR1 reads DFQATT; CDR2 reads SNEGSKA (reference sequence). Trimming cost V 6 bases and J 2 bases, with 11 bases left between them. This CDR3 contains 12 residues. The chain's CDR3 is CSATGSPYEQYF. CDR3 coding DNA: TGCAGTGCGACCGGGTCCCCCTACGAGCAGTACTTC.

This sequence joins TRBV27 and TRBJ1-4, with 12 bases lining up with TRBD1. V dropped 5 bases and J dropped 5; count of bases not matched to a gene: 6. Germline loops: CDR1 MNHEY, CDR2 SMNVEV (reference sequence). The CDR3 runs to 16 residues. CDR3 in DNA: TGTGCCAGCAGTCCGGGGACAGGGGGCGCGAATGAAAAACTGTTTTTT. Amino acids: CASSPGTGGANEKLFF.

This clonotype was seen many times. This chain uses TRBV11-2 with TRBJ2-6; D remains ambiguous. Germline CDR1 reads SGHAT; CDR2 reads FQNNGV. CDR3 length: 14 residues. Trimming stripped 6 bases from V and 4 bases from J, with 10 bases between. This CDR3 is CASRPFEGANVLTF. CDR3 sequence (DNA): TGTGCCAGCAGACCGTTCGAGGGGGCCAACGTCCTGACTTTC.

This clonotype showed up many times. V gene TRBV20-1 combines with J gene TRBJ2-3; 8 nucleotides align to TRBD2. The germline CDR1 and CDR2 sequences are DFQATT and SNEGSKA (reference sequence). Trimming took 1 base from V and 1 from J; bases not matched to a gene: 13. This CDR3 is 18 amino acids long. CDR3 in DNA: TGCAGTGCTAGAGGGCTAGCGGGTCTTCCGGAGGGCACAGATACGCAGTATTTT. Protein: CSARGLAGLPEGTDTQYF.

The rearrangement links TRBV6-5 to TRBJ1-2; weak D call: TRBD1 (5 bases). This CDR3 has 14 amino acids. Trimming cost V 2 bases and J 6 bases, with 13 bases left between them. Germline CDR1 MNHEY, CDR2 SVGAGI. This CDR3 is CASSYRGAADGYTF. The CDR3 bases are TGTGCCAGCAGTTACCGGGGCGCTGCTGATGGCTACACCTTC.

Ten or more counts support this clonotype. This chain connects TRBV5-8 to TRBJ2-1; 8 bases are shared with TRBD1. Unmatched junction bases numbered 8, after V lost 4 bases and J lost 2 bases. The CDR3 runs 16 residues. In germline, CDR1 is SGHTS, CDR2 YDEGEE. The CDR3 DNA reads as TGTGCCAGCAGCAGAAGACAGGGGCGCACCTACAATGAGCAGTTCTTC. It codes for CASSRRQGRTYNEQFF.

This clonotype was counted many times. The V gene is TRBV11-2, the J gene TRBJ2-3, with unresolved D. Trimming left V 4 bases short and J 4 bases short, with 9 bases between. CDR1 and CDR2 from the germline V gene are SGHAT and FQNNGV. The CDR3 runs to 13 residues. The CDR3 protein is CASSSSLSDTQYF. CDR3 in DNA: TGTGCCAGCAGCTCCAGCTTATCAGATACGCAGTATTTT.

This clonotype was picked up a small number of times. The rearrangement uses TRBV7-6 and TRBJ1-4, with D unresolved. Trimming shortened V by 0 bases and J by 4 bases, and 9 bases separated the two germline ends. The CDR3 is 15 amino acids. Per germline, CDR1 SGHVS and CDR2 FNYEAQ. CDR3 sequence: CASSLANSGNEKLFF. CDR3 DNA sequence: TGTGCCAGCAGCTTAGCGAACAGCGGTAATGAAAAACTGTTTTTT.

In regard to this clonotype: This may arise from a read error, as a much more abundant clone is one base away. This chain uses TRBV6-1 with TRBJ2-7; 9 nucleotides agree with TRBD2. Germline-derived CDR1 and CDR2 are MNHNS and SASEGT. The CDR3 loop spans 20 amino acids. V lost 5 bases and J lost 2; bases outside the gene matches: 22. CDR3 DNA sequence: TGTGCCAGCAGTCTAAGGGGCCCTTGGGCTAGCGGGACCATCCCCTACGAGCAGTACTTC. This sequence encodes CASSLRGPWASGTIPYEQYF.

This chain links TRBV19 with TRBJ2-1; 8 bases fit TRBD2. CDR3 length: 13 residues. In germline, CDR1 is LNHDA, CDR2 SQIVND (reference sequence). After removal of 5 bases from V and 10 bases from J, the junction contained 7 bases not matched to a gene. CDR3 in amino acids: CASSPGGALEQFF. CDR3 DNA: TGTGCCAGTAGTCCGGGGGGGGCCTTGGAGCAGTTCTTC.

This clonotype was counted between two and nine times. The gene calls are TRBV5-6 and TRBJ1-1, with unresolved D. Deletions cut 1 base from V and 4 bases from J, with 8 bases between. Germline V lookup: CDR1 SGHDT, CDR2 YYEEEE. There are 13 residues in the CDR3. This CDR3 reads CASSLMKTTEAFF. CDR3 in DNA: TGTGCCAGCAGCTTGATGAAAACCACTGAAGCTTTCTTT.

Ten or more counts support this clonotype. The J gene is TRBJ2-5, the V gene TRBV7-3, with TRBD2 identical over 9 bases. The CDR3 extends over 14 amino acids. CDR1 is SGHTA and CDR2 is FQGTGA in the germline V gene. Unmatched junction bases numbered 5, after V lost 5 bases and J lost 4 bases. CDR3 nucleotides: TGTGCCAGCAGCCCCTTAGCGGGAGTAGAGACCCAGTACTTC. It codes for CASSPLAGVETQYF.

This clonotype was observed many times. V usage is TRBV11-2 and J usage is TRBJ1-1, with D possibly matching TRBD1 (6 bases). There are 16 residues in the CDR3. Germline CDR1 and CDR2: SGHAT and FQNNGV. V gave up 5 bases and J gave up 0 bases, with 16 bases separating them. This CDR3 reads CASSTSSDRLNTEAFF. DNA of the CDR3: TGTGCCAGCAGCACAAGTTCGGACAGACTGAACACTGAAGCTTTCTTT.

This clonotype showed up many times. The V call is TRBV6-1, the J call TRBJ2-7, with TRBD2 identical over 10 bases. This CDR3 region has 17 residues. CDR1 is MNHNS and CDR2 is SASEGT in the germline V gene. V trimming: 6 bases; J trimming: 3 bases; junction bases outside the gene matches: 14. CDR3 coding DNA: TGTGCCAGCAGCCACGACCCTAGCGGGAGCGGCCGCTACGAGCAGTACTTC. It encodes CASSHDPSGSGRYEQYF.

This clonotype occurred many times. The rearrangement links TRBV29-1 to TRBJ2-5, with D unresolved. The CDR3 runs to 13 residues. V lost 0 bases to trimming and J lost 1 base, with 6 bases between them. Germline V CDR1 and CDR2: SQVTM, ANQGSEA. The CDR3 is CSVEDRRQETQYF. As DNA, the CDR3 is TGCAGCGTTGAAGATCGACGCCAAGAGACCCAGTACTTC.

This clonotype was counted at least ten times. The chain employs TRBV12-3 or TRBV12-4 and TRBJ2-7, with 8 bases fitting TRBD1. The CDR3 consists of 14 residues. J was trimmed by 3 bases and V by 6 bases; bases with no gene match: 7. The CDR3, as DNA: TGTGCCAGCAGAGTAGCCGGGACAGGCTACGAGCAGTACTTC. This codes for CASRVAGTGYEQYF.

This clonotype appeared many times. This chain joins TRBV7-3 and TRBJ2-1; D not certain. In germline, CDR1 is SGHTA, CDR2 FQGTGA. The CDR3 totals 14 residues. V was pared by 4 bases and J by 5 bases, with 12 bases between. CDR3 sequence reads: CASSSGTRNNEQFF. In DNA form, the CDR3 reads TGTGCCAGCAGCTCGGGTACAAGAAACAATGAGCAGTTCTTC.

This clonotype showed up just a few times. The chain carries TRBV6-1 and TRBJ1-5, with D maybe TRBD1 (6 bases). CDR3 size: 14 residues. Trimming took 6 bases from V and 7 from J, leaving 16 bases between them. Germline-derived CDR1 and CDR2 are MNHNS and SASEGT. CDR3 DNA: TGTGCCAGCAGGAAACAGGGAGAGGGGCAGCCCCAGCATTTT. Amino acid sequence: CASRKQGEGQPQHF.